Listed here are 15 T cell receptor beta chains from one sample, sequenced in a study of T-cell reconstitution after alpha-beta-depleted transplantation in children. Unique molecular identifiers featured in how the TCRbeta library was prepared. TCRdb reprocessed the PCR reads with MiXCR, giving one entry per CDR3 protein. Of 200,000 to 250,000 distinct CDR3 sequences in the sample, roughly 11% were seen once. The sample in question was PBMCs, obtained before TCRalphabeta/CD19-depleted stem cell transplant. These receptors originate from a child under three years old with acute myeloid leukemia, due to receive a stem cell transplant.

This clonotype was counted many times. This sequence joins TRBV6-1 and TRBJ1-5; D ambiguous. CDR3 size: 14 residues. Germline CDR1 MNHNS, CDR2 SASEGT. V was clipped by 6 bases and J by 7 bases, with 16 bases between them. The DNA for the CDR3 is TGTGCCAGCAGCAACAGACCGCCGGAACAGCCCCAGCATTTT. This gives the protein CASSNRPPEQPQHF.

This clonotype was counted a few times. The genes are TRBV2 and TRBJ2-3; D is possibly TRBD1 (6 bases). The CDR3 has 16 residues. Germline V gene sequence: CDR1 SNHLY, CDR2 FYNNEI. The germline V and J ends were trimmed by 2 bases and 3 bases, with 15 bases remaining between them. The CDR3 nucleotides read TGTGCCAGCAGTGAATACTCCCGAGGGGGAACAGATACGCAGTATTTT. Translating gives CASSEYSRGGTDTQYF. The full variable domain, its missing parts supplied by reference TRBV2 and TRBJ2-3, is EPEVTQTPSHQVTQMGQEVILRCVPISNHLYFYWYRQILGQKVEFLVSFYNNEISEKSEIFDDQFSVERPDGSNFTLKIRSTKLEDSAMYFCASSEYSRGGTDTQYFGPGTRLTVL.

This clonotype was counted ten times or more. The chain recombines TRBV6-1 with TRBJ1-2; 10 bases align to TRBD1. From germline, CDR1 is MNHNS and CDR2 SASEGT. This CDR3 has 14 amino acids. V gave up 6 bases and J gave up 8 bases; unmatched junction bases: 9. CDR3 sequence: CASSLGTGDGGYTF. CDR3 nucleotides: TGTGCCAGCAGCCTTGGGACAGGGGATGGCGGCTACACCTTC.

The chain links TRBV7-7 to TRBJ2-3; D gene ambiguous. V was trimmed by 5 bases and J by 7 bases, leaving 16 bases between them. The germline V gene encodes CDR1 SSHAT and CDR2 FNYEAQ (reference sequence). This CDR3 contains 14 residues. The CDR3 DNA reads as TGTGCCAGCAGCCCAGCCCGACTGGATCATACGCAGTATTTT. This encodes CASSPARLDHTQYF. Full variable domain (rest looked up from reference TRBV7-7 and TRBJ2-3): GAGVSQSPRYKVTKRGQDVTLRCDPISSHATLYWYQQALGQGPEFLTYFNYEAQPDKSGLPSDRFSAERPEGSISTLTIQRTEQRDSAMYRCASSPARLDHTQYFGPGTRLTVL.

This clonotype showed up many times. The genes are TRBV11-3 and TRBJ1-2; D not certain. V shed 3 bases and J shed 1 base, with 6 bases lying between them. The CDR3 contains 13 residues. CDR1 is SGHNT, CDR2 YENEEA, per germline. The CDR3 here is CASSFGRNYGYTF. The CDR3 coding sequence is TGTGCCAGCAGCTTTGGACGTAACTATGGCTACACCTTC.

The sample holds many counts of this clonotype. The rearrangement uses TRBV20-1 and TRBJ1-2; TRBD1 matches at 9 bases. The V gene end was trimmed by 3 bases and the J gene end by 4 bases; junction bases not matched to a gene: 15. CDR1 is DFQATT, CDR2 SNEGSKA, per germline (reference sequence). There are 17 residues in the CDR3. Written as DNA, the CDR3 is TGCAGTGCTAGCGGACAGACCGGGACAGGGCTCGCCTATGGCTACACCTTC. It encodes CSASGQTGTGLAYGYTF.

This clonotype was seen more than once but under ten times. The chain carries TRBV12-3 or TRBV12-4 and TRBJ1-6; D not certain. This CDR3 spans 13 amino acids. V was shortened by 1 base and J by 11 bases, with 9 bases between the two germline ends. The CDR3 loop is CASSLGGGPPLHF. In nucleotides, the CDR3 is TGTGCCAGCAGTTTAGGTGGAGGGCCACCCCTCCACTTT.

This clonotype was recorded at least ten times. The V call is TRBV6-2 or TRBV6-3, the J call TRBJ2-7; a possible D gene is TRBD1 (5 bases). The CDR3 covers 14 residues. Germline V gene sequence: CDR1 MNHEY, CDR2 SVGEGT. Trimming took off 5 bases at V and 3 bases at J, with 14 bases between the two ends. CDR3 loop: CASSPPTVSYEQYF. The CDR3 nucleotides are TGTGCCAGCAGTCCCCCGACAGTAAGCTACGAGCAGTACTTC.

There are many counts of this clonotype. The chain is built from TRBV30 and TRBJ2-1; D is undetermined. From germline, CDR1 is GTSNPN and CDR2 SVGIG (reference sequence). Trimming shortened V by 0 bases and J by 15 bases, and 12 bases separated the two germline ends. The CDR3 runs to 11 residues. CDR3 sequence: CAWSVGPSAFF. The CDR3 DNA reads as TGTGCCTGGAGTGTCGGGCCGAGCGCGTTCTTC. Variable domain in full (rest from reference TRBV30 and TRBJ2-1): SQTIHQWPATLVQPVGSPLSLECTVEGTSNPNLYWYRQAAGRGLQLLFYSVGIGQISSEVPQNLSASRPQDRQFILSSKKLLLSDSGFYLCAWSVGPSAFFGPGTRLTVL.

The chain uses TRBV7-2 and TRBJ2-4; perhaps TRBD2 as D (6 bases). CDR3 size: 14 residues. CDR1 is SGHTA and CDR2 is FQGNSA in the germline V gene. Trimming stripped 4 bases from V and 1 base from J, with 8 bases between. The CDR3 loop reads CASSSGVAKNIQYF. CDR3 sequence (DNA): TGTGCCAGCAGCTCGGGGGTGGCCAAAAACATTCAGTACTTC.

This clonotype appeared many times. The rearrangement uses TRBV6-5 and TRBJ2-3, with D perhaps given as TRBD1 or TRBD2 (5 bases each). The V end was cut by 4 bases, the J end by 4 bases, with 15 bases between. CDR1 MNHEY and CDR2 SVGAGI come from the germline V gene. The CDR3 runs to 15 residues. The chain's CDR3 is CASSSGTEGPDTQYF. The CDR3 DNA sequence: TGTGCCAGCAGTTCCGGGACCGAGGGACCAGATACGCAGTATTTT.

This clonotype came up a few times. The chain combines TRBV12-3 or TRBV12-4 with TRBJ1-5; tentative D call: TRBD1 (6 bases). This CDR3 spans 14 amino acids. V lost 6 bases to trimming and J lost 0 bases, with 9 bases between them. This CDR3 reads CASRDSFSNQPQHF. In DNA, the CDR3 is TGTGCCAGCAGGGACAGTTTTAGCAATCAGCCCCAGCATTTT.

This clonotype has a count of ten or more. The chain links TRBV28 to TRBJ1-6, with 7 bases aligning to TRBD1. CDR3 length: 13 residues. Germline loops: CDR1 MDHEN, CDR2 SYDVKM. V dropped 6 bases and J dropped 7; count of bases not matched to a gene: 3. As DNA, the CDR3 is TGTGCCAGCAGACAGGGGAACAATTCACCCCTCCACTTT. Translated, it gives CASRQGNNSPLHF.

This clonotype was recorded many times. The chain employs TRBV18 and TRBJ2-1; 8 nucleotides line up with TRBD2. The CDR3 runs to 15 residues. Germline values: CDR1 KGHSH, CDR2 LQKENI. V lost 2 bases to trimming and J lost 7 bases; unmatched junction nucleotides: 7. The CDR3 DNA is TGTGCCAGCTCACCATCCAGCGGGAGAAGAAATGAGCAGTTCTTC. It specifies CASSPSSGRRNEQFF.

The table lists this clonotype with many counts. V is TRBV5-1 and J is TRBJ2-1; D might be TRBD1 or TRBD2, each matching 5 bases. The length of the CDR3 is 14 residues. Per germline, CDR1 SGHRS and CDR2 YFSETQ. Trimming took off 7 bases at V and 8 bases at J, with 19 bases between the two ends. The CDR3 coding sequence is TGCGCCAGCCTCACAGGTTATGACGGGGATGAGCAGTTCTTC. Translating it yields CASLTGYDGDEQFF.